Below are 21 T cell receptor beta chains sequenced from a single sample in a study of CD4+ T cells in melanoma. Profiling relied on immunoSEQ multiplex PCR, and the TCRdb table lists in-frame clones only, not all of them. The sample lists some 11,000 clones; around 70% were seen once. The sample consisted of cells from a culture (not recorded whether cultured in vitro). These receptors were collected from a human donor with melanoma.

The chain links TRBV15 to TRBJ2-1; no firm D call. CDR1 and CDR2 from the germline V gene are LNHNV and YYDKDF (reference sequence). Trimming stripped 1 base from V and 0 bases from J, with 7 bases between. This CDR3 spans 15 amino acids. In nucleotides, the CDR3 is TGTGCCACCAGCAGAGCTCGGAGCTCCTACAATGAGCAGTTCTTC. This gives the protein CATSRARSSYNEQFF.

This clone was detected only a few times. The V gene is TRBV9, the J gene TRBJ2-7; 8 positions agree with TRBD2. CDR3 length equals 14 residues. Unmatched junction bases numbered 6, after V lost 0 bases and J lost 7 bases. Germline CDR1 SGDLS, CDR2 YYNGEE. The CDR3 here is CASSVASRGGEQYF. The CDR3 DNA reads TGTGCCAGCAGCGTAGCTTCCCGGGGGGGTGAGCAGTACTTC.

This clone was detected a few times. The V and J genes are TRBV5-4 and TRBJ1-4; D might be TRBD1 (6 bases). The V gene's germline CDR1 is SGHNT and CDR2 YYREEE (reference sequence). The V end lost 1 base, the J end lost 2 bases, and 9 bases lay between the germline ends. The CDR3 loop spans 15 amino acids. This chain's CDR3 is CASSLNRATNEKLFF. DNA for the CDR3: TGTGCCAGCAGCTTGAACAGGGCCACTAATGAAAAACTGTTTTTT.

The J gene is TRBJ2-5, the V gene TRBV2; D tentatively fits TRBD1 or TRBD2 (6 bases each). Germline lookup yields CDR1 SNHLY and CDR2 FYNNEI. Deletions cut 6 bases from V and 5 bases from J, with 19 bases between. The CDR3 runs 15 residues. The CDR3 protein is CASSDDRGTRETQYF. The CDR3 DNA reads as TGTGCCAGCAGCGACGATAGGGGGACTCGGGAGACCCAGTACTTC.

The chain is built from TRBV6-1 and TRBJ1-4; no reliable D call. CDR1 is MNHNS, CDR2 SASEGT, per germline. This CDR3 contains 15 residues. V dropped 6 bases and J dropped 5 bases, with 16 bases sitting between them. The CDR3 spells CASRDYGLPNEKLFF. In DNA, the CDR3 is TGTGCCAGCAGGGATTACGGGTTGCCAAATGAAAAACTGTTTTTT.

This clone was seen only a few times. The chain combines TRBV18 with TRBJ2-4, with D perhaps TRBD2 (5 bases). CDR1 and CDR2 from the germline V gene are KGHSH and LQKENI. V lost 2 bases and J lost 1, with 15 bases in between. The CDR3 extends over 17 amino acids. In DNA, the CDR3 is TGTGCCAGCTCACCAGAGGGTTGGCTTCGGGCCAAAAACATTCAGTACTTC. The encoded protein is CASSPEGWLRAKNIQYF.

The rearrangement uses TRBV6-6 and TRBJ2-1; no clear D. V was clipped by 5 bases and J by 8 bases, with 7 bases between them. CDR1 is MNHNY, CDR2 SVGAGI, per germline (reference sequence). The CDR3 has 11 residues. The CDR3 loop is CASSPRDEQFF. CDR3 in DNA: TGTGCCAGCAGTCCTAGGGATGAGCAGTTCTTC.

The J gene is TRBJ2-1, the V gene TRBV4-2, with D possibly being TRBD1 or TRBD2 (6 bases each). The CDR3 sequence is 19 residues long. The germline V gene encodes CDR1 LGHNA and CDR2 YNFKEQ. V lost 1 base, J lost 0 bases, and 19 bases lay in between. CDR3 residues: CASSQAGYGGPSSYNEQFF. DNA of the CDR3: TGTGCCAGCAGCCAAGCGGGCTACGGGGGCCCGAGCTCCTACAATGAGCAGTTCTTC.

V is TRBV6-5 and J is TRBJ1-1; D remains ambiguous. Germline CDR1 MNHEY, CDR2 SVGAGI. V was trimmed by 0 bases and J by 0 bases, leaving 8 bases between them. The CDR3 has 15 residues. CDR3 DNA: TGTGCCAGCAGTTACTCGGGGAGTATGAACACTGAAGCTTTCTTT. Protein: CASSYSGSMNTEAFF.

This clone was observed a handful of times. V usage is TRBV12-5 and J usage is TRBJ2-3, with D uncertain. This CDR3 contains 12 residues. The germline gives CDR1 LGHNT, CDR2 FRNRAP. V lost 9 bases to trimming and J lost 0 bases, with 7 bases between them. CDR3 nucleotide sequence: TGTGCTAGCAGAACTAGCACAGATACGCAGTATTTT. This encodes CASRTSTDTQYF.

This clone appeared a single time. CDR3 nucleotide sequence: TGCAGCGTTGAATTGGGGGGGAGGGAGACCCAGTACTTC. As protein: CSVELGGRETQYF. V gene TRBV29-1 combines with J gene TRBJ2-5; 7 positions agree with TRBD2. Germline CDR1 and CDR2: SQVTM and ANQGSEA. The junction had 5 bases not matched to a gene; V was cut back by 2 bases and J by 5 bases. This CDR3 comprises 13 residues.

V is TRBV19 and J is TRBJ2-1; the D is unclear. There are 11 residues in the CDR3. Trimming took off 5 bases at V and 9 bases at J, with 8 bases between the two ends. Germline V lookup: CDR1 LNHDA, CDR2 SQIVND (reference sequence). The CDR3 sequence is CASSASPEQFF. The CDR3 DNA reads TGTGCCAGTAGTGCGTCCCCTGAGCAGTTCTTC.

This clone showed up just once. This chain links TRBV6-5 with TRBJ1-5, with D perhaps matching TRBD1 (6 bases). Germline V gives CDR1 MNHEY, CDR2 SVGAGI. The V end lost 7 bases, the J end lost 1 base, and 11 bases lay between the germline ends. This CDR3 is built from 14 residues. This CDR3 is CASNPDRSNQPQHF. CDR3 nucleotides: TGTGCCAGCAATCCGGACAGAAGCAATCAGCCCCAGCATTTT.

V and J are TRBV4-1 and TRBJ2-1; 8 bases are shared with TRBD2. V shed 2 bases, J shed 3 bases, and the junction held 6 bases outside the gene matches. The length of the CDR3 is 16 residues. Germline values: CDR1 MGHRA, CDR2 YSYEKL. For the CDR3, the DNA is TGCGCCAGCAGCCAACTCGGACTAGCCGTCTACAATGAGCAGTTCTTC. This translates into CASSQLGLAVYNEQFF.

This clone was detected a few times. This chain uses TRBV7-3 with TRBJ1-6; D unclear. V was trimmed by 0 bases and J by 5 bases, leaving 8 bases between them. Germline-derived CDR1 and CDR2 are SGHTA and FQGTGA. This CDR3 has 15 amino acids. This CDR3 is CASSLTPQNNSPLHF. The CDR3 nucleotides read TGTGCCAGCAGCTTAACGCCACAGAATAATTCACCCCTCCACTTT.

On this clone: The same CDR3 can be traced to other DNA sequences in this sample. The chain joins TRBV29-1 to TRBJ1-1, with D uncertain. V lost 5 bases and J 5 bases, leaving 9 bases between the germline ends. The CDR3 consists of 11 residues. Germline V gives CDR1 SQVTM, CDR2 ANQGSEA. Written as DNA, the CDR3 is TGCAGCGTTTCTAGCGGGACTGAAGCTTTCTTT. Translation gives CSVSSGTEAFF.

The chain carries TRBV29-1 and TRBJ1-1, with D tentatively TRBD1 (5 bases). The CDR3 loop spans 12 amino acids. Germline CDR1 reads SQVTM; CDR2 reads ANQGSEA. The ends were cut back, 3 bases at V and 3 bases at J, with 8 bases in the middle. The CDR3, as DNA: TGCAGCGTTGAGTTGGGACACACTGAAGCTTTCTTT. Amino acid sequence: CSVELGHTEAFF.

This clone was counted a few times. The rearrangement joins TRBV6-5 to TRBJ1-5; no reliable D call. CDR1 and CDR2 from the germline V gene are MNHEY and SVGAGI. The CDR3 length is 14 residues. Deletions cut 6 bases from V and 7 bases from J, with 16 bases between. The CDR3 region is CASSRFFGGQPQHF. The CDR3 DNA follows: TGTGCCAGCAGCCGATTCTTCGGTGGACAGCCCCAGCATTTT.

This chain links TRBV9 with TRBJ2-1, with a tentative D call TRBD1 (6 bases). The CDR3 runs 17 residues. Germline CDR1 reads SGDLS; CDR2 reads YYNGEE. The V gene lost 4 bases and the J gene lost 11 bases, with 28 bases spanning the gap. The CDR3 sequence: CASSMNTGNRDLRKQFF. DNA for the CDR3: TGTGCCAGCAGCATGAACACCGGGAACAGGGACCTGCGCAAGCAGTTCTTC.

The chain is built from TRBV7-9 and TRBJ2-2, with 12 bases matching TRBD2. CDR3 length: 17 residues. Unmatched junction bases numbered 8, after V lost 5 bases and J lost 4 bases. The germline V gene encodes CDR1 SEHNR and CDR2 FQNEAQ (reference sequence). The CDR3 reads CASSTRTSGAFTGELFF. In DNA, the CDR3 is TGTGCCAGCAGCACCCGGACTAGCGGGGCATTCACCGGGGAGCTGTTTTTT.

The chain has TRBV6-6 and TRBJ2-3; no clear D. The CDR3 is made up of 15 amino acids. Trimming removed 5 bases from V and 3 bases from J, with 15 bases in between. The germline V gene has CDR1 MNHNY and CDR2 SVGAGI (reference sequence). CDR3 sequence (DNA): TGTGCCAGCAGTAAAGGGCTGTTCGGTACAGATACGCAGTATTTT. Its translation: CASSKGLFGTDTQYF.